The 18 T cell receptor beta chains reported below all come from one sample, sequenced in a study of shared clonotypes between healthy human individuals. The protocol was immunoSEQ multiplex PCR, while the TCRdb copy is restricted to in-frame clones and leaves out a portion. This sample has about 870,000 clones; roughly 92% occur once, and the top ten carry around 24%. Positively selected for CCR7, the CD45RO-negative cells used as naive CD8 cells excluded terminally differentiated effector memory CD45RA+ cells. What was sequenced was naive CD8+ T cells sorted from blood. These receptors all come from a man younger than 40 in good health.

The CDR3 nucleotides are TGTGCCAGTAGTACCGGGTCCACCTACGAGCAGTACTTC. It translates to CASSTGSTYEQYF. This chain joins TRBV19 and TRBJ2-7, with D unresolved. Trimming took off 4 bases at V and 2 bases at J, with 9 bases between the two ends. CDR1 and CDR2 (germline): LNHDA, SQIVND (reference sequence). The CDR3 is 13 residues long.

The chain joins TRBV27 to TRBJ2-6; 10 bases match TRBD1. From germline, CDR1 is MNHEY and CDR2 SMNVEV (reference sequence). J gave up 12 bases and V 6 bases, and 8 bases lay outside the gene matches. This CDR3 has 14 amino acids. CDR3 nucleotides: TGTGCCAGCAGCCTCTCCGGGACAGGGGCCGTCCTGACTTTC. It codes for CASSLSGTGAVLTF.

This clone occurred once. The chain uses TRBV7-9 and TRBJ1-2; D is unresolved. V lost 5 bases and J lost 0, with 13 bases in between. The CDR3 contains 15 residues. Germline CDR1 reads SEHNR; CDR2 reads FQNEAQ (reference sequence). In DNA, the CDR3 is TGTGCCAGCAGCCCTGGTGAAGGAGCTAACTATGGCTACACCTTC. This encodes CASSPGEGANYGYTF.

The J gene is TRBJ2-7, the V gene TRBV19, with D tentatively TRBD1 or TRBD2 (5 bases each). The length of the CDR3 is 14 residues. Deletions cut 4 bases from V and 2 bases from J, with 12 bases between. Germline CDR1 reads LNHDA; CDR2 reads SQIVND (reference sequence). The CDR3 DNA follows: TGTGCCAGTAGTACGAGGGACGAAGCCTACGAGCAGTACTTC. It codes for CASSTRDEAYEQYF.

V is TRBV30 and J is TRBJ2-7; possibly TRBD1 for D (6 bases). The germline V and J ends were trimmed by 2 bases and 6 bases, with 23 bases remaining between them. Per the germline V gene, CDR1 is GTSNPN and CDR2 is SVGIG (reference sequence). The CDR3 has 16 amino acids. CDR3 residues: CAWSPEQGTFFGEQYF. The CDR3 nucleotides read TGTGCCTGGAGTCCCGAACAGGGAACTTTTTTCGGCGAGCAGTACTTC.

The chain employs TRBV27 and TRBJ2-7; 9 bases match TRBD2. Germline V gene data show CDR1 as MNHEY and CDR2 as SMNVEV (reference sequence). V lost 5 bases, J lost 2 bases, and 10 bases stayed unmatched. The CDR3 length is 16 residues. The CDR3 region has the DNA TGTGCCAGCAGTCACCCGGTGGCGGGAGGGGCCTACGAGCAGTACTTC. Amino acid sequence: CASSHPVAGGAYEQYF.

The rearrangement links TRBV28 to TRBJ2-3; D remains unclear. CDR3 length: 15 residues. Germline V lookup: CDR1 MDHEN, CDR2 SYDVKM. V was shortened by 6 bases and J by 2 bases, with 15 bases between the two germline ends. The CDR3 DNA reads as TGTGCCAGCAGCCGCATGTCCTGGGACACAGATACGCAGTATTTT. This gives the protein CASSRMSWDTDTQYF.

This chain uses TRBV7-2 with TRBJ2-1; D remains ambiguous. The CDR3 sequence is 16 residues long. CDR1 SGHTA and CDR2 FQGNSA come from the germline V gene. Trimming removed 3 bases from V and 4 bases from J, with 16 bases in between. CDR3 region: CASSFGPSGGYNEQFF. DNA for the CDR3: TGTGCCAGCAGCTTCGGTCCTAGTGGCGGTTACAATGAGCAGTTCTTC.

The chain is built from TRBV9 and TRBJ2-2; D unclear. Per germline, CDR1 SGDLS and CDR2 YYNGEE. The ends were cut back, 0 bases at V and 7 bases at J, with 7 bases in the middle. There are 13 residues in the CDR3. CDR3 sequence (DNA): TGTGCCAGCAGCGTAGTCGATCACGGGGAGCTGTTTTTT. The encoded protein is CASSVVDHGELFF. The whole variable domain, remainder taken from reference TRBV9 and TRBJ2-2, is DSGVTQTPKHLITATGQRVTLRCSPRSGDLSVYWYQQSLDQGLQFLIQYYNGEERAKGNILERFSAQQFPDLHSELNLSSLELGDSALYFCASSVVDHGELFFGEGSRLTVL.

The chain has TRBV2 and TRBJ2-7, with D perhaps matching TRBD2 (6 bases). The CDR3 length is 16 residues. Germline CDR1 and CDR2: SNHLY and FYNNEI. Trimming took off 6 bases at V and 5 bases at J, with 23 bases between the two ends. The CDR3 DNA sequence: TGTGCCAGCAGGACCTCGGGGGAACTCATCACCCACGAGCAGTACTTC. This sequence encodes CASRTSGELITHEQYF. Full variable domain (remainder filled in from reference TRBV2 and TRBJ2-7): EPEVTQTPSHQVTQMGQEVILRCVPISNHLYFYWYRQILGQKVEFLVSFYNNEISEKSEIFDDQFSVERPDGSNFTLKIRSTKLEDSAMYFCASRTSGELITHEQYFGPGTRLTVT.

The chain carries TRBV28 and TRBJ1-5; no reliable D call. V was shortened by 4 bases and J by 4 bases, with 8 bases between the two germline ends. This CDR3 comprises 13 residues. Germline CDR1 and CDR2: MDHEN and SYDVKM. The CDR3 bases are TGTGCCAGCAGTTACGGCAGTAATCAGCCCCAGCATTTT. Its protein is CASSYGSNQPQHF.

The V gene is TRBV14, the J gene TRBJ2-7, with 13 bases aligning to TRBD2. The ends lost 0 bases at V and 3 bases at J; junction bases unmatched: 8. The CDR3 runs to 18 residues. CDR1 and CDR2 from the germline V gene are SGHDN and FVKESK. CDR3 sequence reads: CASSQDIPGLAGLYEQYF. CDR3 coding DNA: TGTGCCAGCAGCCAAGATATTCCGGGACTAGCGGGGCTCTACGAGCAGTACTTC.

The chain combines TRBV9 with TRBJ2-1, with D maybe TRBD2 (6 bases). Germline loops: CDR1 SGDLS, CDR2 YYNGEE. The CDR3 runs to 17 residues. The germline V and J ends were trimmed by 0 bases and 8 bases, with 21 bases remaining between them. The CDR3 loop reads CASSVEGLATPAHEQFF. The CDR3 region has the DNA TGTGCCAGCAGCGTAGAAGGGCTAGCGACACCGGCCCATGAGCAGTTCTTC.

On this clone itself: Other nucleotide sequences from this sample produce the same CDR3. This chain connects TRBV27 to TRBJ2-7, with D uncertain. This CDR3 has 13 residues. Trimming removed 4 bases at V and 3 bases at J, with 10 bases between. The germline V gene encodes CDR1 MNHEY and CDR2 SMNVEV (reference sequence). The CDR3 DNA is TGTGCCAGCAGTTCAGGACCTAACTACGAGCAGTACTTC. This translates into CASSSGPNYEQYF.

The genes are TRBV5-4 and TRBJ2-5, with D possibly matching TRBD1 (6 bases). V was pared by 4 bases and J by 3 bases, with 13 bases between. The CDR3 loop spans 14 amino acids. Germline-derived CDR1 and CDR2 are SGHNT and YYREEE (reference sequence). In nucleotides, the CDR3 is TGTGCCAGCAGCACCCGGGACACTGAAGAGACCCAGTACTTC. Its protein product is CASSTRDTEETQYF.

A single count supports this clone. The rearrangement uses TRBV28 and TRBJ1-1, with D hard to call. Trimming shortened V by 7 bases and J by 5 bases, and 17 bases separated the two germline ends. Per the germline V gene, CDR1 is MDHEN and CDR2 is SYDVKM. This CDR3 contains 14 residues. In DNA form, the CDR3 reads TGTGCCAGCACCCCACCGGCACTTGGGACTGAAGCTTTCTTT. It encodes CASTPPALGTEAFF.

V gene TRBV2 combines with J gene TRBJ1-2; D call uncertain. The CDR3 consists of 13 residues. CDR1 SNHLY and CDR2 FYNNEI come from the germline V gene. The V gene lost 4 bases and the J gene lost 0 bases, with 6 bases spanning the gap. In DNA form, the CDR3 reads TGTGCCAGCAGTGTCGACCCTAACTATGGCTACACCTTC. Translating it yields CASSVDPNYGYTF.

The V gene is TRBV7-9, the J gene TRBJ2-1, with 8 nucleotides matching TRBD2. The CDR3 contains 13 residues. The germline V gene encodes CDR1 SEHNR and CDR2 FQNEAQ (reference sequence). V was pared by 7 bases and J by 9 bases, with 8 bases of the junction left unmatched. The CDR3 region is CASIGGRPSEQFF. As DNA, the CDR3 is TGTGCCAGCATAGGCGGGAGGCCAAGTGAGCAGTTCTTC.